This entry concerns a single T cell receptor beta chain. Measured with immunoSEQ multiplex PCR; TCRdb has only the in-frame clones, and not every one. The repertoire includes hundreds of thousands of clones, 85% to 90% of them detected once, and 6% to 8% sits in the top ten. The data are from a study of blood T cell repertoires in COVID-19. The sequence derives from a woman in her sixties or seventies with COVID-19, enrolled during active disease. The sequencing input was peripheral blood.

The CDR3 loop is CATSDTQGDGTEAFF. CDR3 in DNA: TGTGCCACCAGTGACACCCAGGGGGATGGAACTGAAGCTTTCTTT. The rearrangement links TRBV24-1 to TRBJ1-1; 7 bases map to TRBD1. The CDR3 is 15 amino acids. Germline CDR1 and CDR2: KGHDR and SFDVKD. The ends lost 4 bases at V and 5 bases at J; junction bases unmatched: 9.